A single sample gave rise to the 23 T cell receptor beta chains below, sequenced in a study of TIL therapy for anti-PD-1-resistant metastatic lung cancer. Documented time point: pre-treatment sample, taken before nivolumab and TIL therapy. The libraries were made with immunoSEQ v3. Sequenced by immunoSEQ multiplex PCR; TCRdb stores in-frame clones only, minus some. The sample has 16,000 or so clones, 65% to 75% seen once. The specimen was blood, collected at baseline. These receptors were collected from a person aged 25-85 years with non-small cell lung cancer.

CDR3 coding DNA: TGTGCCAGCAGCTCGCCGGGGATCTATGGCTACACCTTC. Translated, it gives CASSSPGIYGYTF. The rearrangement links TRBV5-4 to TRBJ1-2; D uncertain. V gave up 3 bases and J gave up 4 bases, with 10 bases separating them. This CDR3 comprises 13 residues. Germline loops: CDR1 SGHNT, CDR2 YYREEE (reference sequence).

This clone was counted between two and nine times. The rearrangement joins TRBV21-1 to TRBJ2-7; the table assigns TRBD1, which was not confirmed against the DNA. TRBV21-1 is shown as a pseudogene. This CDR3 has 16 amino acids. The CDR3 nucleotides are TGTGCCAGCACCGCGGGGCCCACAGGGGCCTCCTACGAGCAGTACTTC. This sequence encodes CASTAGPTGASYEQYF.

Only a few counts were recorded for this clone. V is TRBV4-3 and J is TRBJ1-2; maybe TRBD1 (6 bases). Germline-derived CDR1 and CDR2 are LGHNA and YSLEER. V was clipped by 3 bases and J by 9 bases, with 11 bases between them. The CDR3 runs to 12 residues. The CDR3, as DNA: TGCGCCAGCAGCCAGTCAACAGGGAGCTACACCTTC. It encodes CASSQSTGSYTF.

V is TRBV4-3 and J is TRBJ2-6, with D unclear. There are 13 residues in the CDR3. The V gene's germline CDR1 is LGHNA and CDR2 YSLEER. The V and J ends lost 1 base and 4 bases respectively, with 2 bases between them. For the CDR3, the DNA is TGCGCCAGCAGCCAAGGGGGGGCCAACGTCCTGACTTTC. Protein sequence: CASSQGGANVLTF.

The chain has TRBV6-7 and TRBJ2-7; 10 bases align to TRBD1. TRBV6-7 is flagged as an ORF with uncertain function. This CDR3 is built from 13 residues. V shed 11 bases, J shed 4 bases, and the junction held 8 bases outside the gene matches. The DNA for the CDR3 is TGTGCCGCCTTAGGGGACAGGGGTTACGAGCAGTACTTC. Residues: CAALGDRGYEQYF.

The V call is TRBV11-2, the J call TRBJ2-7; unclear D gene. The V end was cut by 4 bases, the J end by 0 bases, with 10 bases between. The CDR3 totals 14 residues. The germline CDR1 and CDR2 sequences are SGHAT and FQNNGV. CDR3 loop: CASSWAVVSYEQYF. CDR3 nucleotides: TGTGCCAGCAGCTGGGCCGTGGTCTCCTACGAGCAGTACTTC.

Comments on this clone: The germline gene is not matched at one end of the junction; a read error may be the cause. The CDR3 sequence is CASSLQAGSGETQYF. Here the CDR3 DNA reads TGTGCTAGCAGCTTACAAGCGGGGTCGGGGGAGACCCAGTACTTC. This chain uses TRBV7-7 with TRBJ2-5, with 7 nucleotides matching TRBD2. Germline CDR1 and CDR2: SSHAT and FNYEAQ (reference sequence). The CDR3 contains 15 residues.

CDR3 DNA: TGTGCCCACGCCGGCGAGGGCCCCGAGTACGAGCAGTACTTC. This encodes CAHAGEGPEYEQYF. The chain links TRBV9 to TRBJ2-7; D may be TRBD2 (5 bases). This CDR3 is 14 amino acids long. V gave up 10 bases and J gave up 4 bases, with 21 bases separating them. Germline lookup yields CDR1 SGDLS and CDR2 YYNGEE. The full variable domain, rest sourced from reference TRBV9 and TRBJ2-7, is DSGVTQTPKHLITATGQRVTLRCSPRSGDLSVYWYQQSLDQGLQFLIQYYNGEERAKGNILERFSAQQFPDLHSELNLSSLELGDSALYFCAHAGEGPEYEQYFGPGTRLTVT.

CDR3 residues: CASSSGTSGGPSGGTQYF. In DNA form, the CDR3 reads TGTGCCAGTAGTAGCGGGACTAGCGGGGGGCCGTCCGGAGGTACGCAGTATTTT. The chain combines TRBV19 with TRBJ2-3; 15 bases line up with TRBD2. With 4 bases clipped from V and 8 bases from J, the junction kept 13 bases outside the gene matches. CDR3 length: 18 residues. CDR1 and CDR2 (germline): LNHDA, SQIVND (reference sequence).

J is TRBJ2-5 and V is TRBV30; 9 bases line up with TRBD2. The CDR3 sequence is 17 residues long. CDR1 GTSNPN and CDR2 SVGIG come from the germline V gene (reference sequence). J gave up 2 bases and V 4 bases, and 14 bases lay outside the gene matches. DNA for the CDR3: TGTGCCTGGAATGGGGGCAGGCTAGCGGGACTACAAGAGACCCAGTACTTC. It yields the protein CAWNGGRLAGLQETQYF.

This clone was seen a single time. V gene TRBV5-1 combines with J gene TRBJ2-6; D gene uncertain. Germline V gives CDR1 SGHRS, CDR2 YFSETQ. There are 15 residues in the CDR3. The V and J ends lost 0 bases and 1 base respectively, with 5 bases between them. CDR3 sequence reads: CASSLEVSGANVLTF. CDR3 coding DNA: TGCGCCAGCAGCTTGGAGGTATCTGGGGCCAACGTCCTGACTTTC. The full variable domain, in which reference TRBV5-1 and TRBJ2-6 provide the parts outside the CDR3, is KAGVTQTPRYLIKTRGQQVTLSCSPISGHRSVSWYQQTPGQGLQFLFEYFSETQRNKGNFPGRFSGRQFSNSRSEMNVSTLELGDSALYLCASSLEVSGANVLTFGAGSRLTVL.

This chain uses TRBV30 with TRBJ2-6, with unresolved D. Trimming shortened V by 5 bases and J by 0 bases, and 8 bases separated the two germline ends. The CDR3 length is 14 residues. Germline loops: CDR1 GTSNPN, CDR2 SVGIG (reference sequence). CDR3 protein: CAWARYSGANVLTF. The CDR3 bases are TGTGCCTGGGCGCGGTACTCTGGGGCCAACGTCCTGACTTTC.

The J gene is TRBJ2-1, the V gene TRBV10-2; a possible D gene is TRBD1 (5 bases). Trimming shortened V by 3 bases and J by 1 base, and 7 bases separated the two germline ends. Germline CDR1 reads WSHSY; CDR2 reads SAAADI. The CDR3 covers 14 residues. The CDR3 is CASSDRGSYNEQFF. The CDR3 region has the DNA TGCGCCAGCAGTGATAGGGGTTCCTACAATGAGCAGTTCTTC.

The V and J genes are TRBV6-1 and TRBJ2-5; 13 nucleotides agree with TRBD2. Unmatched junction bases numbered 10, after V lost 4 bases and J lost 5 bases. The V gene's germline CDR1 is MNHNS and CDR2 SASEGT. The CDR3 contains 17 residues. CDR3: CASSVLAGGPGMETQYF. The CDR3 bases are TGTGCCAGCAGTGTACTAGCGGGGGGGCCCGGAATGGAGACCCAGTACTTC.

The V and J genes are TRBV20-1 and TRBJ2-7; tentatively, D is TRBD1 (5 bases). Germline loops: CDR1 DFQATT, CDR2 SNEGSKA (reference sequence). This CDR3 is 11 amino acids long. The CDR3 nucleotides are TGCAGCTATCGTACCCCCCAGGGGCAGTACTTC. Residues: CSYRTPQGQYF.

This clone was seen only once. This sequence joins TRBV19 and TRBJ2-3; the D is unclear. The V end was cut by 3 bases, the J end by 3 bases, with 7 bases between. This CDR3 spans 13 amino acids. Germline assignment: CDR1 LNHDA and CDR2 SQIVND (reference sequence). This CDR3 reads CASSIIGTDTQYF. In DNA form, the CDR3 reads TGTGCCAGTAGTATTATTGGGACAGATACGCAGTATTTT. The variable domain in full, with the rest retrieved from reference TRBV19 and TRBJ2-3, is DGGITQSPKYLFRKEGQNVTLSCEQNLNHDAMYWYRQDPGQGLRLIYYSQIVNDFQKGDIAEGYSVSREKKESFPLTVTSAQKNPTAFYLCASSIIGTDTQYFGPGTRLTVL.

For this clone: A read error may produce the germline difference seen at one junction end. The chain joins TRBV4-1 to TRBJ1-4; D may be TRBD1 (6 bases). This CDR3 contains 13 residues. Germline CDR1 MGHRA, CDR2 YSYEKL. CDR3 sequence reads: CASSQGGGEKLFF. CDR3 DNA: TGCGCCAGCAGTCAAGGGGGTGGTGAAAAACTGTTTTTT.

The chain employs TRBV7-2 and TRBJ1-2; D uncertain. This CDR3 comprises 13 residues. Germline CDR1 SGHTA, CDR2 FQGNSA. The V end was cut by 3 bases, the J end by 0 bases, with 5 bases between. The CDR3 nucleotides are TGTGCCAGCAGCTTGGGAGCTAACTATGGCTACACCTTC. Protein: CASSLGANYGYTF.

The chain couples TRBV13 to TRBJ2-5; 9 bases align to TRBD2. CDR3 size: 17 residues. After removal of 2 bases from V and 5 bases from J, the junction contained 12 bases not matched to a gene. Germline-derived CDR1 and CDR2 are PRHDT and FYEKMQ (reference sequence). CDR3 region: CASSLTPKRGVIETQYF. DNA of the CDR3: TGTGCCAGCAGCTTAACCCCCAAGCGGGGGGTCATTGAGACCCAGTACTTC.

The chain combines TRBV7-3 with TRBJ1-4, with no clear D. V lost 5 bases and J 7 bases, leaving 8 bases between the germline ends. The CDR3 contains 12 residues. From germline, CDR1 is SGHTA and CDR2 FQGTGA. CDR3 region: CASSQVIEKLFF. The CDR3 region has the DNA TGTGCCAGCAGCCAAGTCATTGAAAAACTGTTTTTT.

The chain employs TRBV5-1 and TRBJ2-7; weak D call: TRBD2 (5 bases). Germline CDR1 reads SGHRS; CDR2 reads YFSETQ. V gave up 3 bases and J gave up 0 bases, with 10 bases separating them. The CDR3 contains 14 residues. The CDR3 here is CASSSSSSSYEQYF. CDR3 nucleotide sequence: TGCGCCAGCAGCTCCTCTAGCTCCTCCTACGAGCAGTACTTC.

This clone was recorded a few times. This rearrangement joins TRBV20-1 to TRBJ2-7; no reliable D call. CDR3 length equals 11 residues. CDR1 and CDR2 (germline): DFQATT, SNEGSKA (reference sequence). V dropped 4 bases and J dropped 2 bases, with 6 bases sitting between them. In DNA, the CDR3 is TGCAGTGCTAACAAGGCCTACGAGCAGTACTTC. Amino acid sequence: CSANKAYEQYF.

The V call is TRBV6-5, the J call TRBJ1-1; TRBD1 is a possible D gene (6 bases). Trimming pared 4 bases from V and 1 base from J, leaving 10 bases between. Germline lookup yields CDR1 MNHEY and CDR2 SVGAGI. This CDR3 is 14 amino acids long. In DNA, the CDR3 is TGTGCCAGCAGTTCACCGACAGGGAACACTGAAGCTTTCTTT. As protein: CASSSPTGNTEAFF.